This entry lists 25 T cell receptor beta chains sequenced from one sample in a study of cytomegalovirus exposure and HLA in healthy donors. Use of 60 Vbeta and 13 Jbeta primers characterized the PCR. The assay was immunoSEQ multiplex PCR, and TCRdb's table has in-frame clones only and misses some. Of under 130,000 clones in the sample, roughly three quarters were seen once. Sequencing used PBMCs. The receptors derive from a man in his fifties in good health and CMV-seropositive.

The V call is TRBV28, the J call TRBJ2-7; 11 bases are shared with TRBD2. Germline trimming cut 4 bases from V and 5 bases from J; bases unmatched to any gene: 7. The CDR3 consists of 15 residues. Per the germline V gene, CDR1 is MDHEN and CDR2 is SYDVKM. This CDR3 is CASSWVAGGVDEQYF. In DNA, the CDR3 is TGTGCCAGCAGTTGGGTAGCGGGAGGGGTCGACGAGCAGTACTTC.

The V call is TRBV10-3, the J call TRBJ2-3; 8 bases map to TRBD1. V lost 6 bases to trimming and J lost 0 bases; unmatched junction nucleotides: 5. CDR1 ENHRY and CDR2 SYGVKD come from the germline V gene. This CDR3 has 15 residues. The CDR3 sequence: CAIRADRASTDTQYF. The CDR3 DNA reads as TGTGCCATCAGAGCGGACAGGGCAAGCACAGATACGCAGTATTTT.

V is TRBV29-1 and J is TRBJ1-5, with D unclear. CDR3 length equals 12 residues. Deletions cut 4 bases from V and 6 bases from J, with 10 bases between. Germline values: CDR1 SQVTM, CDR2 ANQGSEA. CDR3 sequence (DNA): TGCAGCGTTGGAGGTGGTAGTCAGCCCCAGCATTTT. Protein: CSVGGGSQPQHF.

This clone was picked up one time. The chain recombines TRBV5-1 with TRBJ2-7, with TRBD1 matching over 8 bases. V dropped 4 bases and J dropped 4; count of bases not matched to a gene: 16. Germline V gene data show CDR1 as SGHRS and CDR2 as YFSETQ. The CDR3 sequence is 17 residues long. In DNA, the CDR3 is TGCGCCAGCAGCAGCGGATGGGTAGGCAGGGGGCTGTACGAGCAGTACTTC. Translation gives CASSSGWVGRGLYEQYF.

The V gene is TRBV30, the J gene TRBJ1-2; 9 bases agree with TRBD1. The CDR3 covers 14 residues. With V trimmed by 5 bases and J by 4 bases, 8 bases remained unmatched. Germline V gene sequence: CDR1 GTSNPN, CDR2 SVGIG (reference sequence). The CDR3 protein is CAWGADRGPYGYTF. The CDR3 DNA reads TGTGCCTGGGGTGCGGACAGGGGTCCCTATGGCTACACCTTC.

The chain uses TRBV27 and TRBJ1-1; D not resolved. CDR3 size: 15 residues. V was cut by 3 bases and J by 5 bases, with 16 bases left in between. Germline V gives CDR1 MNHEY, CDR2 SMNVEV (reference sequence). The CDR3 loop reads CASSFSMHPGTEAFF. As DNA, the CDR3 is TGTGCCAGCAGTTTTAGTATGCACCCGGGTACTGAAGCTTTCTTT.

J is TRBJ2-7 and V is TRBV2; the match to TRBD2 covers 11 bases. The CDR3 contains 14 residues. The germline V gene encodes CDR1 SNHLY and CDR2 FYNNEI. The junction had 7 bases not matched to a gene; V was cut back by 5 bases and J by 7 bases. The CDR3 reads CASSKLAGVGEQYF. CDR3 DNA: TGTGCCAGCAGTAAACTAGCGGGAGTGGGAGAGCAGTACTTC.

The chain links TRBV7-8 to TRBJ2-1, with 7 bases matching TRBD1. V lost 6 bases to trimming and J lost 6 bases; unmatched junction nucleotides: 8. The germline V gene has CDR1 SGHVS and CDR2 FQNEAQ. The CDR3 is made up of 14 amino acids. The CDR3, as DNA: TGTGCCAGCAGACCGTCACGACAGGGCAATGAGCAGTTCTTC. It translates to CASRPSRQGNEQFF.

The chain links TRBV27 to TRBJ2-5; 12 bases fit TRBD2. Trimming removed 5 bases from V and 5 bases from J; junction bases left unmatched: 12. Germline V gene data show CDR1 as MNHEY and CDR2 as SMNVEV (reference sequence). This CDR3 spans 17 amino acids. CDR3 sequence reads: CASSQGLAGGLGETQYF. DNA of the CDR3: TGTGCCAGCAGTCAGGGTCTAGCGGGAGGGCTGGGGGAGACCCAGTACTTC.

The chain joins TRBV5-6 to TRBJ2-7, with TRBD2 as a possible D gene (5 bases). CDR3 length: 15 residues. Germline loops: CDR1 SGHDT, CDR2 YYEEEE. V was cut by 0 bases and J by 3 bases, with 13 bases left in between. The CDR3 region is CASSLAPSPVYEQYF. The DNA of the CDR3 is TGTGCCAGCAGCTTGGCTCCTAGCCCGGTCTACGAGCAGTACTTC.

This clone was recorded once. This chain links TRBV27 with TRBJ2-1; TRBD2 matches at 9 bases. The germline V gene encodes CDR1 MNHEY and CDR2 SMNVEV (reference sequence). CDR3 length: 16 amino acids. Trimming removed 6 bases from V and 4 bases from J; junction bases left unmatched: 10. The CDR3 DNA is TGTGCCAGCAGGACCGCAGCGGGAGGAGGGTACAATGAGCAGTTCTTC. Amino acids: CASRTAAGGGYNEQFF.

The rearrangement uses TRBV28 and TRBJ2-7; D ambiguous. From germline, CDR1 is MDHEN and CDR2 SYDVKM. The CDR3 sequence is 12 residues long. The germline V and J ends were trimmed by 4 bases and 3 bases, with 7 bases remaining between them. CDR3 DNA sequence: TGTGCCAGCAGTTCCCCGCGCTACGAGCAGTACTTC. Its translation is CASSSPRYEQYF.

The chain carries TRBV7-7 and TRBJ2-7; TRBD1 matches at 7 bases. V shed 0 bases, J shed 5 bases, and the junction held 10 bases outside the gene matches. The CDR3 is 16 amino acids. The germline V gene encodes CDR1 SSHAT and CDR2 FNYEAQ (reference sequence). The CDR3 loop reads CASSLAGRGRKDEQYF. The CDR3 DNA reads TGTGCCAGCAGCTTAGCAGGTAGGGGGCGCAAGGACGAGCAGTACTTC.

This sequence joins TRBV7-9 and TRBJ1-5; 7 bases are shared with TRBD1. Germline V gene lookup returns CDR1 SEHNR and CDR2 FQNEAQ (reference sequence). This CDR3 spans 15 amino acids. The junction had 7 bases not matched to a gene; V was cut back by 5 bases and J by 3 bases. The CDR3 loop is CASSASGTDNQPQHF. CDR3 DNA sequence: TGTGCCAGCAGCGCATCCGGGACAGACAATCAGCCCCAGCATTTT.

This clone was observed a handful of times. The J gene is TRBJ1-2, the V gene TRBV7-6, with D uncertain. The CDR3 extends over 13 amino acids. V was cut by 7 bases and J by 8 bases, with 17 bases left in between. CDR1 is SGHVS and CDR2 is FNYEAQ in the germline V gene. CDR3 DNA: TGTGCCAGCACCAAAAAAGGGCGCGGGGGCTACACCTTC. This translates into CASTKKGRGGYTF.

V and J are TRBV15 and TRBJ2-7; 10 nucleotides agree with TRBD1. CDR1 LNHNV and CDR2 YYDKDF come from the germline V gene (reference sequence). There are 16 residues in the CDR3. Trimming cost V 0 bases and J 9 bases; bases outside gene matches: 11. The CDR3, as DNA: TGTGCCACCAGCAGAGATTTCGGGGGGACAGGGGATTGGCAGTACTTC. It yields the protein CATSRDFGGTGDWQYF.

The genes are TRBV5-6 and TRBJ1-1; the match to TRBD1 covers 7 bases. The V segment lost 6 bases and the J segment 11 bases; nucleotides outside the gene matches: 19. The CDR3 is 15 residues long. In germline, CDR1 is SGHDT, CDR2 YYEEEE. CDR3 DNA sequence: TGTGCCAGCACCAGCTGGAGGGACAGCGCTTTTTTGGCTTTCTTT. Protein product: CASTSWRDSAFLAFF.

The rearrangement links TRBV7-3 to TRBJ2-2, with TRBD1 matching 7 bases. The germline CDR1 and CDR2 sequences are SGHTA and FQGTGA. V dropped 7 bases and J dropped 3; count of bases not matched to a gene: 11. The CDR3 consists of 16 residues. CDR3 nucleotides: TGTGCCAGCACCCCAGAGGGGCAGGGGGACACCGGGGAGCTGTTTTTT. Translating gives CASTPEGQGDTGELFF.

V gene TRBV4-1 combines with J gene TRBJ2-3, with 12 bases aligning to TRBD2. This CDR3 is 16 amino acids long. CDR1 is MGHRA, CDR2 YSYEKL, per germline. V trimming: 5 bases; J trimming: 6 bases; junction bases outside the gene matches: 9. CDR3 DNA: TGCGCCAGCAGCAAACTGACTAGCGGGGGAAGGGATACGCAGTATTTT. This sequence encodes CASSKLTSGGRDTQYF.

The chain is built from TRBV27 and TRBJ2-1; 9 nucleotides agree with TRBD2. The germline V gene has CDR1 MNHEY and CDR2 SMNVEV (reference sequence). This CDR3 comprises 15 residues. After removal of 2 bases from V and 6 bases from J, the junction contained 5 bases not matched to a gene. Written as DNA, the CDR3 is TGTGCCAGCAGTTTAGCGGGAGGGCCAAGCAATGAGCAGTTCTTC. This translates into CASSLAGGPSNEQFF.

The genes are TRBV28 and TRBJ1-6, with 10 bases matching TRBD1. Germline loops: CDR1 MDHEN, CDR2 SYDVKM. This CDR3 is 19 amino acids long. V was clipped by 4 bases and J by 2 bases; unmatched bases: 11. The DNA of the CDR3 is TGTGCCAGCAGTTCCGGGACAGGGGTTCGCAAGACCTATAATTCACCCCTCCACTTT. Amino acid sequence: CASSSGTGVRKTYNSPLHF. Full variable domain (remainder filled in from reference TRBV28 and TRBJ1-6): DVKVTQSSRYLVKRTGEKVFLECVQDMDHENMFWYRQDPGLGLRLIYFSYDVKMKEKGDIPEGYSVSREKKERFSLILESASTNQTSMYLCASSSGTGVRKTYNSPLHFGNGTRLTVT.

J is TRBJ2-5 and V is TRBV29-1; TRBD2 agrees at 10 bases. Per germline, CDR1 SQVTM and CDR2 ANQGSEA. The CDR3 is 15 amino acids. The V and J ends lost 4 bases and 5 bases, in that order; junction bases with no gene match: 10. In DNA, the CDR3 is TGCAGCGTTGCGCCTAGCGGGAGAGGATTGGAGACCCAGTACTTC. Translated: CSVAPSGRGLETQYF.

This chain links TRBV28 with TRBJ1-5, with 8 bases identical to TRBD1. Germline V gene lookup returns CDR1 MDHEN and CDR2 SYDVKM. This CDR3 has 17 residues. V shed 5 bases and J 2 bases; nucleotides not matched to a gene: 11. CDR3 bases: TGTGCCAGCAGTCCCGAAGGGAAGACAGGGGGCAATCAGCCCCAGCATTTT. This encodes CASSPEGKTGGNQPQHF. Combining the CDR3 with reference TRBV28 and TRBJ1-5 gives the whole variable domain DVKVTQSSRYLVKRTGEKVFLECVQDMDHENMFWYRQDPGLGLRLIYFSYDVKMKEKGDIPEGYSVSREKKERFSLILESASTNQTSMYLCASSPEGKTGGNQPQHFGDGTRLSIL.

V and J are TRBV5-1 and TRBJ1-3; 9 positions match TRBD1. The ends lost 3 bases at V and 3 bases at J; junction bases unmatched: 7. Germline-derived CDR1 and CDR2 are SGHRS and YFSETQ. The CDR3 length is 16 residues. DNA of the CDR3: TGCGCCAGCAGCTGGGGGACAGGGTTTCGTGGAAACACCATATATTTT. The encoded protein is CASSWGTGFRGNTIYF.

The chain combines TRBV27 with TRBJ2-2, with D possibly TRBD1 on 5 matching bases. CDR1 MNHEY and CDR2 SMNVEV come from the germline V gene (reference sequence). The germline V and J ends were trimmed by 6 bases and 4 bases, with 12 bases remaining between them. This CDR3 contains 14 residues. The CDR3 nucleotides read TGTGCCAGCAGCACCCTACAGGTCACCGGGGAGCTGTTTTTT. Amino acids: CASSTLQVTGELFF.